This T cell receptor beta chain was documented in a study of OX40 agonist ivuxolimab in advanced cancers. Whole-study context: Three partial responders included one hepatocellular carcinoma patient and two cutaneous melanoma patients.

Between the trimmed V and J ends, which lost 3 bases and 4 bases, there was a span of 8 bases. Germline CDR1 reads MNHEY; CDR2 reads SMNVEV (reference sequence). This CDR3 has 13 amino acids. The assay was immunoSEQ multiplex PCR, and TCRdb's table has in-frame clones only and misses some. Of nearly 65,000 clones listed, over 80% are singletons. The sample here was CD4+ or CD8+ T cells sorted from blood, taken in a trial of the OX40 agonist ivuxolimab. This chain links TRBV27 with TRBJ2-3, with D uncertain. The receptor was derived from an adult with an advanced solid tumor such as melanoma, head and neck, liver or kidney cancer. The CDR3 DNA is TGTGCCAGCAGTTTTAACCGTGCAGATACGCAGTATTTT. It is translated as CASSFNRADTQYF.